This T cell receptor (beta chain) comes out of a study of siplizumab effects on memory and regulatory T cells. Here immunoSEQ multiplex PCR was the method, and the copy in TCRdb shows in-frame clones only, minus some. The sample comprises more than 95,000 clones, about 93% of which are singletons, and roughly 0.64% rests with the top ten. This CDR3 is 12 amino acids long. V dropped 2 bases and J dropped 5 bases, with 5 bases sitting between them. Germline lookup yields CDR1 SGHNT and CDR2 YYREEE (reference sequence). J is TRBJ1-5 and V is TRBV5-4; D gene ambiguous. The sequencing input was Tregs sorted from blood. The receptor comes from a human donor in good health. As DNA, the CDR3 is TGTGCCAGCAGCTTTGGAGATCAGCCCCAGCATTTT. This sequence encodes CASSFGDQPQHF. Full variable domain (remainder filled in from reference TRBV5-4 and TRBJ1-5): ETGVTQSPTHLIKTRGQQVTLRCSSQSGHNTVSWYQQALGQGPQFIFQYYREEENGRGNFPPRFSGLQFPNYSSELNVNALELDDSALYLCASSFGDQPQHFGDGTRLSIL.